Presented here are 3 T cell receptor beta chains from one specimen sequenced in a study of shared clonotypes between healthy human individuals. TCRdb's copy holds only in-frame clones and misses some; the assay was immunoSEQ multiplex PCR. The sample holds 400,000 to 550,000 clones; roughly 78% are singletons and the top ten take approximately 12%. The material sequenced was PBMCs. Receptors were obtained from a woman aged 40 to 55 in good health. Some clones in this sample may be carry-over from other donors' samples.

This sequence joins TRBV7-9 and TRBJ1-2; D gene ambiguous. The ends were cut back, 5 bases at V and 6 bases at J, with 13 bases in the middle. CDR3 length: 13 amino acids. Per the germline V gene, CDR1 is SEHNR and CDR2 is FQNEAQ (reference sequence). DNA of the CDR3: TGTGCCAGCAGCCAGGCGGAGCAGGATGGCTACACCTTC. It specifies CASSQAEQDGYTF. Based on the CDR3 plus reference TRBV7-9 and TRBJ1-2, the full variable domain is DTGVSQNPRHKITKRGQNVTFRCDPISEHNRLYWYRQTLGQGPEFLTYFQNEAQLEKSRLLSDRFSAERPKGSFSTLEIQRTEQGDSAMYLCASSQAEQDGYTFGSGTRLTVV.

As regards this clone: This sample also contains other DNA sequences that code for the same CDR3. This chain joins TRBV7-9 and TRBJ1-1; D ambiguous. This CDR3 comprises 17 residues. Germline CDR1 SEHNR, CDR2 FQNEAQ (reference sequence). V was cut by 1 base and J by 4 bases, with 19 bases left in between. CDR3 protein: CASSLEFRLGVSTEAFF. The CDR3 nucleotides are TGTGCCAGCAGCTTAGAATTCCGCCTAGGTGTCTCCACTGAAGCTTTCTTT.

This chain links TRBV7-6 with TRBJ2-1, with D possibly being TRBD2 (5 bases). Germline V gene lookup returns CDR1 SGHVS and CDR2 FNYEAQ. The CDR3 has 16 residues. With 1 base removed from V and 0 bases from J, the gap between germline ends came to 10 bases. This CDR3 reads CASSLGGIYSYNEQFF. CDR3 DNA: TGTGCCAGCAGCTTAGGAGGGATCTACTCCTACAATGAGCAGTTCTTC.